These 8 T cell receptor beta chains were sequenced from one sample in a study of blood T cell repertoires in COVID-19. This table comes from immunoSEQ multiplex PCR, and its TCRdb copy is limited to in-frame clones, with some not included. The table records about 210,000 clones, around 87% of them present only once. Sequencing used PBMCs or T cells enriched from blood (not recorded which). The source is a man aged 25-40 years in a cohort exposed to, infected with or recovered from COVID-19 (not recorded which).

The count of this clone is one. The chain combines TRBV5-5 with TRBJ1-3; 7 bases fit TRBD1. V dropped 4 bases and J dropped 3; count of bases not matched to a gene: 10. Germline CDR1 is SGHKS and CDR2 is YYEKEE (reference sequence). This CDR3 is 16 amino acids long. CDR3 loop: CASSQIGTEYGNTIYF. CDR3 bases: TGTGCCAGCAGCCAGATAGGGACAGAGTATGGAAACACCATATATTTT. Supplemented by reference TRBV5-5 and TRBJ1-3, the full variable domain reads DAGVTQSPTHLIKTRGQQVTLRCSPISGHKSVSWYQQVLGQGPQFIFQYYEKEERGRGNFPDRFSARQFPNYSSELNVNALLLGDSALYLCASSQIGTEYGNTIYFGEGSWLTVV.

The chain couples TRBV15 to TRBJ2-7, with D unclear. Trimming stripped 3 bases from V and 4 bases from J, with 19 bases between. The CDR3 length is 16 residues. The germline V gene encodes CDR1 LNHNV and CDR2 YYDKDF (reference sequence). CDR3 in amino acids: CATSSEDAHFRYEQYF. The CDR3 bases are TGTGCCACCAGCAGTGAAGATGCGCATTTTCGGTACGAGCAGTACTTC. The whole variable domain, remainder taken from reference TRBV15 and TRBJ2-7, is DAMVIQNPRYQVTQFGKPVTLSCSQTLNHNVMYWYQQKSSQAPKLLFHYYDKDFNNEADTPDNFQSRRPNTSFCFLDIRSPGLGDTAMYLCATSSEDAHFRYEQYFGPGTRLTVT.

The chain uses TRBV5-5 and TRBJ1-5, with 12 bases that match TRBD1. CDR1 is SGHKS and CDR2 is YYEKEE in the germline V gene (reference sequence). This CDR3 contains 16 residues. After removal of 4 bases from V and 7 bases from J, the junction contained 9 bases not matched to a gene. The CDR3 sequence is CASSGGTGGAGQPQHF. The CDR3 nucleotides read TGTGCCAGCAGCGGGGGGACAGGGGGCGCTGGACAGCCCCAGCATTTT.

The rearrangement joins TRBV30 to TRBJ1-5, with D hard to call. The CDR3 covers 16 residues. Trimming pared 0 bases from V and 4 bases from J, leaving 16 bases between. Germline CDR1 reads GTSNPN; CDR2 reads SVGIG (reference sequence). The CDR3 bases are TGTGCCTGGAGTGTATGGGCCCCCCTTGGGAATCAGCCCCAGCATTTT. Amino acids: CAWSVWAPLGNQPQHF. Full variable domain (remainder filled in from reference TRBV30 and TRBJ1-5): SQTIHQWPATLVQPVGSPLSLECTVEGTSNPNLYWYRQAAGRGLQLLFYSVGIGQISSEVPQNLSASRPQDRQFILSSKKLLLSDSGFYLCAWSVWAPLGNQPQHFGDGTRLSIL.

The chain employs TRBV7-9 and TRBJ1-1, with 12 bases aligning to TRBD1. Germline CDR1 reads SEHNR; CDR2 reads FQNEAQ (reference sequence). This CDR3 has 17 amino acids. V was clipped by 0 bases and J by 1 base; unmatched bases: 3. CDR3 in DNA: TGTGCCAGCAGCTTAGCGGGACAGGGGGCTAGGAACACTGAAGCTTTCTTT. This translates into CASSLAGQGARNTEAFF.

The chain joins TRBV5-4 to TRBJ2-1; D might be TRBD2 (6 bases). CDR1 is SGHNT and CDR2 is YYREEE in the germline V gene (reference sequence). CDR3 length: 14 amino acids. Trimming shortened V by 3 bases and J by 8 bases, and 15 bases separated the two germline ends. CDR3 nucleotide sequence: TGTGCCAGCAGCTCATTAGATTGGGGGGATGAGCAGTTCTTC. Amino acid sequence: CASSSLDWGDEQFF.

The V and J genes are TRBV7-6 and TRBJ2-2, with 9 bases fitting TRBD2. V shed 1 base, J shed 2 bases, and the junction held 8 bases outside the gene matches. This CDR3 is built from 18 residues. CDR1 and CDR2 (germline): SGHVS, FNYEAQ. As DNA, the CDR3 is TGTGCCAGCAGCTTAGATTTATTAGCGGGAGTTAACACCGGGGAGCTGTTTTTT. Translating gives CASSLDLLAGVNTGELFF.

The V and J genes are TRBV28 and TRBJ2-7, with 7 bases that match TRBD1. The CDR3 extends over 16 amino acids. The junction had 13 bases not matched to a gene; V was cut back by 3 bases and J by 5 bases. Germline lookup yields CDR1 MDHEN and CDR2 SYDVKM. DNA of the CDR3: TGTGCCAGCAGTTTGTGGACAGGTGTTAAAGGGGACGAGCAGTACTTC. This translates into CASSLWTGVKGDEQYF.